A single sample gave rise to the 23 T cell receptor beta chains below, sequenced in a study of T cells in Graves' hyperthyroidism and ophthalmopathy. Amplification targeted TCR beta CDR3 regions from RNA transcripts. Using the HTBI primer set, a first-round RT-PCR was run on the TCR CDR3. In TCRdb, the multiplex PCR reads were re-called with MiXCR into one record per CDR3 protein. The profile shows about 380,000 distinct CDR3 sequences, 14% of them singletons. The specimen sequenced was blood. These TCRs come from a young woman with Graves' ophthalmopathy.

This clonotype has a count of ten or more. The chain employs TRBV7-9 and TRBJ2-3, with D uncertain. Trimming shortened V by 1 base and J by 0 bases, and 14 bases separated the two germline ends. CDR1 is SEHNR, CDR2 FQNEAQ, per germline (reference sequence). The CDR3 has 17 residues. CDR3 bases: TGTGCCAGCAGCTTAGACCCAGCCTCTTCTAGCACAGATACGCAGTATTTT. Its protein product is CASSLDPASSSTDTQYF.

This clonotype appeared many times. The chain recombines TRBV20-1 with TRBJ2-3; TRBD2 aligns across 11 bases. The CDR3 has 16 residues. Germline CDR1 and CDR2: DFQATT and SNEGSKA (reference sequence). Unmatched junction bases numbered 6, after V lost 1 base and J lost 3 bases. CDR3 region: CSARGLTSGETDTQYF. The CDR3 region has the DNA TGCAGTGCTAGAGGGTTGACTAGCGGGGAAACAGATACGCAGTATTTT.

This clonotype was observed at least ten times. V is TRBV7-8 and J is TRBJ2-7; D possibly corresponds to TRBD1 (6 bases). Germline V gene sequence: CDR1 SGHVS, CDR2 FQNEAQ. The CDR3 contains 15 residues. V was pared by 4 bases and J by 1 base, with 14 bases between. The CDR3 bases are TGTGCCAGCAGCTCTAACAGGGACGCATCCTACGAGCAGTACTTC. It codes for CASSSNRDASYEQYF.

The CDR3 is CASSLEGPQFF. The CDR3 region has the DNA TGTGCCAGCAGCTTGGAAGGCCCGCAGTTCTTC. The genes are TRBV5-6 and TRBJ2-1, with D unclear. V lost 0 bases and J lost 12, with 7 bases in between. The V gene's germline CDR1 is SGHDT and CDR2 YYEEEE. The CDR3 loop spans 11 amino acids.

This clonotype appeared many times. V is TRBV5-1 and J is TRBJ2-5; 9 nucleotides match TRBD2. The V gene's germline CDR1 is SGHRS and CDR2 YFSETQ. Losses at the gene ends were 0 bases for V and 5 bases for J; bases not matched to a gene: 17. CDR3 length equals 19 residues. The CDR3 nucleotides read TGCGCCAGCAGCTTGGAAGGTAGCGGGGGCTTTACCCTCAGGGAGACCCAGTACTTC. Translated: CASSLEGSGGFTLRETQYF.

The V and J genes are TRBV2 and TRBJ2-1, with 10 nucleotides matching TRBD2. CDR3 length: 16 residues. With 4 bases clipped from V and 3 bases from J, the junction kept 6 bases outside the gene matches. CDR1 is SNHLY, CDR2 FYNNEI, per germline. CDR3 sequence (DNA): TGTGCCAGCAGTGCACGGGGACTAGCGTACTACAATGAGCAGTTCTTC. The encoded protein is CASSARGLAYYNEQFF.

In regard to this clonotype: A much larger clone lies one base from this, so it may be a read error. The chain uses TRBV11-2 and TRBJ1-3; no clear D. The CDR3 spans 17 residues. Germline V gene lookup returns CDR1 SGHAT and CDR2 FQNNGV. The CDR3 DNA reads TGTGCCAACAGCTTCCTCCCTGCAGCAGCCTCTGGAAACACCATATATTTT. Amino acid sequence: CANSFLPAAASGNTIYF. The entire variable domain, with the rest obtained from reference TRBV11-2 and TRBJ1-3, is as follows: EAGVAQSPRYKIIEKRQSVAFWCNPISGHATLYWYQQILGQGPKLLIQFQNNGVVDDSQLPKDRFSAERLKGVDSTLKIQPAKLEDSAVYLCANSFLPAAASGNTIYFGEGSWLTVV.

This clonotype was counted between two and nine times. Possible read error: a much larger clone is one base away. The rearrangement links TRBV29-1 to TRBJ2-1; D is uncertain. Between the trimmed V and J ends, which lost 8 bases and 5 bases, there was a span of 19 bases. Germline V gene sequence: CDR1 SQVTM, CDR2 ANQGSEA. This CDR3 is 14 amino acids long. The CDR3 bases are TGCAGCCATTCTCGGCGGAGTTCCCACAATGAGCAGTTCTTC. It encodes CSHSRRSSHNEQFF.

Many counts were recorded for this clonotype. The chain combines TRBV11-3 with TRBJ2-5, with 7 bases aligning to TRBD2. Germline loops: CDR1 SGHNT, CDR2 YENEEA. The CDR3 spans 16 residues. V lost 4 bases and J lost 5; bases outside the gene matches: 13. CDR3: CASSSRWAGDRETQYF. CDR3 nucleotides: TGTGCCAGCAGCTCGAGGTGGGCGGGAGACCGGGAGACCCAGTACTTC. Looking up the rest from reference TRBV11-3 and TRBJ2-5 gives the full variable domain: EAGVVQSPRYKIIEKKQPVAFWCNPISGHNTLYWYLQNLGQGPELLIRYENEEAVDDSQLPKDRFSAERLKGVDSTLKIQPAELGDSAVYLCASSSRWAGDRETQYFGPGTRLLVL.

This clonotype appeared many times. This sequence joins TRBV7-2 and TRBJ2-5; TRBD1 matches at 10 bases. CDR1 and CDR2 from the germline V gene are SGHTA and FQGNSA. The CDR3 contains 15 residues. The V segment lost 8 bases and the J segment 3 bases; nucleotides outside the gene matches: 9. Here the CDR3 DNA reads TGTGCCAGCTCCGACAGGGGGCGAGGAGAAGAGACCCAGTACTTC. It translates to CASSDRGRGEETQYF.

This clonotype was picked up many times. This chain uses TRBV20-1 with TRBJ2-7, with 8 bases lining up with TRBD2. The CDR3 length is 14 residues. Per the germline V gene, CDR1 is DFQATT and CDR2 is SNEGSKA (reference sequence). V was clipped by 3 bases and J by 4 bases; unmatched bases: 8. The DNA for the CDR3 is TGCAGTGCTAGTCAAAGCGGGGGCAATTACGAGCAGTACTTC. It translates to CSASQSGGNYEQYF.

At least ten counts were recorded for this clonotype. The J gene is TRBJ1-4, the V gene TRBV7-9, with a possible D match to TRBD1 (5 bases). Trimming shortened V by 6 bases and J by 0 bases, and 20 bases separated the two germline ends. The CDR3 runs to 18 residues. Germline values: CDR1 SEHNR, CDR2 FQNEAQ (reference sequence). CDR3 in DNA: TGTGCCAGCAGTTCTAGATCGGGGCAGGTTGCAACTAATGAAAAACTGTTTTTT. Protein: CASSSRSGQVATNEKLFF. The variable domain in full, completed from reference TRBV7-9 and TRBJ1-4, reads DTGVSQNPRHKITKRGQNVTFRCDPISEHNRLYWYRQTLGQGPEFLTYFQNEAQLEKSRLLSDRFSAERPKGSFSTLEIQRTEQGDSAMYLCASSSRSGQVATNEKLFFGSGTQLSVL.

The sample holds many counts of this clonotype. V and J are TRBV12-3 or TRBV12-4 and TRBJ2-7; the D gene is possibly TRBD2 (7 bases). V was clipped by 4 bases and J by 3 bases, with 13 bases between them. There are 14 residues in the CDR3. The CDR3 is CASSSQRDNYEQYF. The CDR3 nucleotides read TGTGCCAGCAGTTCCCAGCGGGACAACTACGAGCAGTACTTC.

V usage is TRBV27 and J usage is TRBJ1-2; TRBD1 matches 11 bases. Germline V gives CDR1 MNHEY, CDR2 SMNVEV (reference sequence). The CDR3 has 14 residues. Unmatched junction bases numbered 8, after V lost 8 bases and J lost 6 bases. The CDR3 DNA follows: TGTGCCAGCGGTTCCTGGACAGGGGGCCATGGCTACACCTTC. Its translation is CASGSWTGGHGYTF.

About this clonotype: It may be a read error: a sequence one base away is much more abundant. This chain links TRBV7-9 with TRBJ2-7; 8 nucleotides align to TRBD2. The germline V gene encodes CDR1 SEHNR and CDR2 FQNEAQ (reference sequence). The CDR3 spans 15 residues. The CDR3 loop is CVSSLVRGGTYEQYF. CDR3 coding DNA: TGTGTCAGCAGCTTAGTTCGCGGGGGGACCTACGAGCAGTACTTC. Filled out from reference TRBV7-9 and TRBJ2-7, the complete variable domain reads DTGVSQNPRHKITKRGQNVTFRCDPISEHNRLYWYRQTLGQGPEFLTYFQNEAQLEKSRLLSDRFSAERPKGSFSTLEIQRTEQGDSAMYLCVSSLVRGGTYEQYFGPGTRLTVT.

This clonotype occurred many times. V is TRBV20-1 and J is TRBJ2-1; D possibly uses TRBD1 or TRBD2 (6 bases each). V gave up 2 bases and J gave up 3 bases, with 11 bases separating them. There are 14 residues in the CDR3. The germline V gene has CDR1 DFQATT and CDR2 SNEGSKA (reference sequence). The CDR3 region is CSARRGLNYNEQFF. The CDR3 coding sequence is TGCAGTGCTAGACGGGGGCTAAACTACAATGAGCAGTTCTTC.

The chain is built from TRBV19 and TRBJ1-1; D perhaps matches TRBD1 (5 bases). The CDR3 spans 16 residues. Germline assignment: CDR1 LNHDA and CDR2 SQIVND (reference sequence). The V end lost 9 bases, the J end lost 6 bases, and 26 bases lay between the germline ends. CDR3 residues: CASTDTFRISISEAFF. The DNA of the CDR3 is TGTGCCAGCACGGACACCTTCCGCATATCGATATCTGAAGCTTTCTTT.

This clonotype was found a few times. The chain has TRBV7-9 and TRBJ1-4, with D uncertain. V lost 5 bases to trimming and J lost 0 bases, with 16 bases between them. Germline V gene sequence: CDR1 SEHNR, CDR2 FQNEAQ (reference sequence). The CDR3 extends over 17 amino acids. The CDR3 loop is CASSKRKGRTTNEKLFF. CDR3 coding DNA: TGTGCCAGCAGCAAGCGGAAGGGTCGGACAACTAATGAAAAACTGTTTTTT.

Ten or more counts support this clonotype. The V call is TRBV3-1, the J call TRBJ2-2, with 8 bases fitting TRBD2. This CDR3 region has 14 residues. The germline V gene encodes CDR1 LGHDT and CDR2 YNNKEL (reference sequence). The V and J ends lost 9 bases and 3 bases, in that order; junction bases with no gene match: 6. The DNA for the CDR3 is TGTGCCAGTACCGGGGGGGCGCACACCGGGGAGCTGTTTTTT. This translates into CASTGGAHTGELFF.

This clonotype was counted many times. V is TRBV28 and J is TRBJ1-1, with 8 nucleotides matching TRBD1. V dropped 8 bases and J dropped 1; count of bases not matched to a gene: 9. The CDR3 extends over 15 amino acids. Germline CDR1 and CDR2: MDHEN and SYDVKM. Here the CDR3 DNA reads TGTGCCAGCGGCAGGACAGGGCTTGGGAACACTGAAGCTTTCTTT. It translates to CASGRTGLGNTEAFF.

This clonotype was seen a few times. The genes are TRBV6-2 or TRBV6-3 and TRBJ2-5; possibly TRBD2 for D (5 bases). Trimming left V 5 bases short and J 4 bases short, with 11 bases between. The V gene's germline CDR1 is MNHEY and CDR2 SVGEGT. This CDR3 is built from 13 residues. The CDR3 reads CASSTDLLETQYF. CDR3 sequence (DNA): TGTGCCAGCAGTACGGACTTGTTAGAGACCCAGTACTTC.

In this sample, this clonotype turned up many times. The gene calls are TRBV5-6 and TRBJ1-1; TRBD1 agrees at 9 bases. Trimming cost V 1 base and J 0 bases; bases outside gene matches: 10. Per germline, CDR1 SGHDT and CDR2 YYEEEE. This CDR3 comprises 18 residues. The CDR3 coding sequence is TGTGCCAGCAGCTTGAGGTTGGGACAGGGCATAATGAACACTGAAGCTTTCTTT. Its protein is CASSLRLGQGIMNTEAFF.

This clonotype was picked up many times. V gene TRBV20-1 combines with J gene TRBJ2-5, with 7 bases that match TRBD2. V dropped 3 bases and J dropped 3; count of bases not matched to a gene: 4. The CDR3 has 13 amino acids. Germline V gene data show CDR1 as DFQATT and CDR2 as SNEGSKA (reference sequence). The CDR3 region is CSASDGGEETQYF. In DNA form, the CDR3 reads TGCAGTGCTAGTGATGGGGGGGAAGAGACCCAGTACTTC.